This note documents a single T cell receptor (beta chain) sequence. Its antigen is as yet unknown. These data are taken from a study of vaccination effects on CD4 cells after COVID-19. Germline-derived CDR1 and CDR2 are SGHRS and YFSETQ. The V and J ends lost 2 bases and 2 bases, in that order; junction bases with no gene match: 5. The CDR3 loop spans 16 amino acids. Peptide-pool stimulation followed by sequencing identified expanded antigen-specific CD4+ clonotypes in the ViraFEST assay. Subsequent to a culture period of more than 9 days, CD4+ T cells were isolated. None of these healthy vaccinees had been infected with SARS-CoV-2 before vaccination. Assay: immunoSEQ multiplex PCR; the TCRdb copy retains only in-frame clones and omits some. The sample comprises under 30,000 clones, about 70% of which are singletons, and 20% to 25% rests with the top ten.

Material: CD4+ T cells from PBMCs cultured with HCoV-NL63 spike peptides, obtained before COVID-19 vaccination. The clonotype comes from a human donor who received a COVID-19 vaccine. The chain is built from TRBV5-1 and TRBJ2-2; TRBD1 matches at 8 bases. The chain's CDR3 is CASSLGQGGNTGELFF. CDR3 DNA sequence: TGCGCCAGCAGCTTAGGACAGGGCGGAAACACCGGGGAGCTGTTTTTT.